This TCR beta chain derives from a study of T cell repertoires in cytomegalovirus infection. Turning to the study itself: Epitope selection comprised recently identified HLA-C-restricted CMV epitopes and well-studied HLA-B-restricted CMV epitopes. It can be stated that public TCR beta signatures indicated CMV infection as well as a matching HLA type.

TCRdb redid the calling of the reads with MiXCR, one entry per CDR3 protein. The sample lists tens of thousands of distinct CDR3 sequences, 20% to 25% occurring once. Regarding the study as a whole: What dominated the ex vivo response were HLA-C-restricted CMV-specific TCR beta clonotypes. Cumulative frequency (of public TCR beta family members) identified carriers of CMV plus the relevant HLA.

To note about this clonotype: Its target is not known.

Germline loops: CDR1 MNHNS, CDR2 SASEGT. CDR3 length equals 14 residues. Deletions cut 9 bases from V and 1 base from J, with 15 bases between. J is TRBJ1-1 and V is TRBV6-1; D is perhaps TRBD1 (6 bases). The material sequenced was CD8+ T cells from cultured PBMCs, taken from culture after CMV antigen stimulation. This receptor was obtained from a human donor in good health (CMV status not recorded). Some clones in this sample may be carry-over from other donors' samples. CDR3: CASRGQGRNTEAFF. CDR3 DNA sequence: TGTGCCAGTCGGGGGCAGGGAAGGAACACTGAAGCTTTCTTT.